This TCR beta chain is drawn from a study of cytomegalovirus exposure and HLA in healthy donors. The protocol was immunoSEQ multiplex PCR, while the TCRdb copy is restricted to in-frame clones and leaves out a portion. The table lists roughly 190,000 clones, more than 75% of them singletons, with approximately 1.5% in the top ten. Separate from the approximately 720-subject first cohort, the roughly 120-subject validation cohort was the one that the donors belonged to. Germline CDR1 and CDR2: SGHRS and YFSETQ. The germline V and J ends were trimmed by 0 bases and 3 bases, with 7 bases remaining between them. The CDR3 loop spans 14 amino acids. In regard to this clone: Its antigen remains unknown.

Study-wide results and caveats: Most TCR sequences were rare, but some public TCRs occurred in many donors. The study recorded more than 150 TCR beta chains that were cytomegalovirus-associated. Cytomegalovirus status was reportedly diagnosed by the classifier with high sensitivity and specificity.

The rearrangement uses TRBV5-1 and TRBJ2-1; no firm D call. The specimen sequenced was PBMCs. The clonotype comes from a woman between 18 and 30 years old in good health and CMV-seronegative. CDR3 residues: CASSLVTDYNEQFF. The DNA of the CDR3 is TGCGCCAGCAGCTTGGTCACAGACTACAATGAGCAGTTCTTC. The full variable domain, rest sourced from reference TRBV5-1 and TRBJ2-1, is KAGVTQTPRYLIKTRGQQVTLSCSPISGHRSVSWYQQTPGQGLQFLFEYFSETQRNKGNFPGRFSGRQFSNSRSEMNVSTLELGDSALYLCASSLVTDYNEQFFGPGTRLTVL.